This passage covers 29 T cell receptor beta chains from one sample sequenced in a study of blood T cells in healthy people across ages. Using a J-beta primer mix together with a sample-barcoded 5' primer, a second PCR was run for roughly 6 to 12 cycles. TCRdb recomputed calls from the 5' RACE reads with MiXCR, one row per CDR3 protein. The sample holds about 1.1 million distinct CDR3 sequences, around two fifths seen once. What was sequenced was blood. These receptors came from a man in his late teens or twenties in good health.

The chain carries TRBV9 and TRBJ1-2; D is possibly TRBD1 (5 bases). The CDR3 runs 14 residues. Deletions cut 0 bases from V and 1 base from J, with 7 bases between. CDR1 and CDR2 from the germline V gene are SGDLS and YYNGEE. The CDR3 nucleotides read TGTGCCAGCAGCGTAGATCAGGGTAACTATGGCTACACCTTC. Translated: CASSVDQGNYGYTF. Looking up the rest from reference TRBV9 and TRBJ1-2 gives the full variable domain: DSGVTQTPKHLITATGQRVTLRCSPRSGDLSVYWYQQSLDQGLQFLIQYYNGEERAKGNILERFSAQQFPDLHSELNLSSLELGDSALYFCASSVDQGNYGYTFGSGTRLTVV.

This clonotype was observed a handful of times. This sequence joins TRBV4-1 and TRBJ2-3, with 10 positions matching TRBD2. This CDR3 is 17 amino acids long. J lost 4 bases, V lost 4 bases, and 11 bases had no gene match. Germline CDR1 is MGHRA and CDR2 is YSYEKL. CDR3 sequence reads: CASSLRTSGPVPDTQYF. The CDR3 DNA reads TGCGCCAGCAGCCTTCGGACTAGCGGCCCCGTACCAGATACGCAGTATTTT.

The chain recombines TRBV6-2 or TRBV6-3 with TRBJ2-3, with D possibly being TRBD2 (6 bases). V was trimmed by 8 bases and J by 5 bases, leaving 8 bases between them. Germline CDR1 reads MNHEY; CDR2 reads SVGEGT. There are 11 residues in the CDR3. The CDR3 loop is CASLRGDTQYF. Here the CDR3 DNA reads TGTGCCAGCCTGCGGGGAGATACGCAGTATTTT.

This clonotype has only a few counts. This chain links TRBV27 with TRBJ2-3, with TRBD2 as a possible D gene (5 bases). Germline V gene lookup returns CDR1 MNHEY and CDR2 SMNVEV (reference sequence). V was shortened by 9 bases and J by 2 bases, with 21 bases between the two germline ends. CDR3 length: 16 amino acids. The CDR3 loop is CASSGIVWAPTDTQYF. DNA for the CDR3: TGTGCCAGTTCGGGGATAGTCTGGGCCCCCACAGATACGCAGTATTTT.

CDR3 nucleotides: TGTGCCAGCAGTCCCTGGATGGAAGATACGCAGTATTTT. Its protein product is CASSPWMEDTQYF. The chain employs TRBV27 and TRBJ2-3; D remains ambiguous. In germline, CDR1 is MNHEY, CDR2 SMNVEV (reference sequence). The CDR3 totals 13 residues. Deletions cut 5 bases from V and 5 bases from J, with 11 bases between.

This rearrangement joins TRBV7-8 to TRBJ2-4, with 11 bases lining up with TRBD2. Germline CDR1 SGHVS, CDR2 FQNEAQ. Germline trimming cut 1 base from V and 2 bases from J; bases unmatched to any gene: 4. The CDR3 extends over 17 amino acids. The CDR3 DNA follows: TGTGCCAGCAGCTTAGAGGGACTAGCGGAATCCAAAAACATTCAGTACTTC. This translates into CASSLEGLAESKNIQYF.

In DNA form, the CDR3 reads TGCAGTGCTAGGGATCCGGGGTTAGCTGGAAACACCATATATTTT. Residues: CSARDPGLAGNTIYF. This chain links TRBV20-1 with TRBJ1-3; D unresolved. This CDR3 is 15 amino acids long. V lost 3 bases and J lost 2, with 14 bases in between. Germline CDR1 reads DFQATT; CDR2 reads SNEGSKA (reference sequence).

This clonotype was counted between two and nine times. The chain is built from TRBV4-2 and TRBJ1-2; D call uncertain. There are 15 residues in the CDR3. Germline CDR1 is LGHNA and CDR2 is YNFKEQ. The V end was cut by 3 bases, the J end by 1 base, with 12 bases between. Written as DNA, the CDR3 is TGTGCCAGCAGCCAGATAGACGGCATTAACTATGGCTACACCTTC. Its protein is CASSQIDGINYGYTF.

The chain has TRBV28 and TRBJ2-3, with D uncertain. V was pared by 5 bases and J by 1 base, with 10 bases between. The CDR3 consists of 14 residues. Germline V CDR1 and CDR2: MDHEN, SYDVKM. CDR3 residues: CASSPPLGTDTQYF. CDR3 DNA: TGTGCCAGCAGTCCACCTCTGGGCACAGATACGCAGTATTTT.

The CDR3 sequence: CSANLDYEQYF. As DNA, the CDR3 is TGCAGTGCTAATCTAGACTACGAGCAGTACTTC. This sequence joins TRBV20-1 and TRBJ2-4, with D unresolved. The DNA end lines up better with TRBJ2-7; the J call may be wrong. The CDR3 totals 11 residues. Germline CDR1 reads DFQATT; CDR2 reads SNEGSKA (reference sequence).

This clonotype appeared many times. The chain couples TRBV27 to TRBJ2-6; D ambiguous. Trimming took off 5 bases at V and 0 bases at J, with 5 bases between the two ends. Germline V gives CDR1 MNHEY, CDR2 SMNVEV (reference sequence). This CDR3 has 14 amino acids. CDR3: CASSGFSGANVLTF. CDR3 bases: TGTGCCAGCAGTGGATTCTCTGGGGCCAACGTCCTGACTTTC.

CDR3: CASSQKNRASPLHF. CDR3 DNA: TGTGCCAGCAGCCAAAAAAACCGGGCTTCACCCCTCCACTTT. The chain uses TRBV3-1 and TRBJ1-6; D call uncertain. V was shortened by 2 bases and J by 9 bases, with 11 bases between the two germline ends. The CDR3 length is 14 residues. CDR1 is LGHDT and CDR2 is YNNKEL in the germline V gene (reference sequence).

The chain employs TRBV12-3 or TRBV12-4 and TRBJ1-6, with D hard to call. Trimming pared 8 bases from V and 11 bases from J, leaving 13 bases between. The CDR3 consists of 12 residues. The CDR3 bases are TGTGCCAGCCAACCTTCTACGCCACCCCTCCACTTT. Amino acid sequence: CASQPSTPPLHF.

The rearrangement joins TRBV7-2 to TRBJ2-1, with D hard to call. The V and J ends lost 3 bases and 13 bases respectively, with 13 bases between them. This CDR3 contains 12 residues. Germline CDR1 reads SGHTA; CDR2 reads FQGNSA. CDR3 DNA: TGTGCCAGCAGCTTGAGCAGTAAATCCCAGTTCTTC. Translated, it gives CASSLSSKSQFF.

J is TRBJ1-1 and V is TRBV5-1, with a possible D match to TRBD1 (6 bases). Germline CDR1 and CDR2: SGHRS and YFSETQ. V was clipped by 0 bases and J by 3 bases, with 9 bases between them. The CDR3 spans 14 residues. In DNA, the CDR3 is TGCGCCAGCAGCTTGGATCAGGGGTACACTGAAGCTTTCTTT. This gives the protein CASSLDQGYTEAFF.

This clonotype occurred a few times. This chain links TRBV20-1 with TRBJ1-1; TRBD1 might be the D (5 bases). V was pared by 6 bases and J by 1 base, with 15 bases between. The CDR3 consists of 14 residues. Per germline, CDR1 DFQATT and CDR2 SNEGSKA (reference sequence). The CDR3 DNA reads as TGCAGTGCCTTGAAAGGACACCAGAACACTGAAGCTTTCTTT. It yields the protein CSALKGHQNTEAFF.

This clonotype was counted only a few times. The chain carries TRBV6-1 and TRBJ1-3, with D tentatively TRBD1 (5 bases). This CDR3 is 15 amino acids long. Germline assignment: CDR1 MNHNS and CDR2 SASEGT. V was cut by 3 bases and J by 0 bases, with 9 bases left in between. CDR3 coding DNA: TGTGCCAGCAGTGAGACAGCGAGCTCTGGAAACACCATATATTTT. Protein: CASSETASSGNTIYF.

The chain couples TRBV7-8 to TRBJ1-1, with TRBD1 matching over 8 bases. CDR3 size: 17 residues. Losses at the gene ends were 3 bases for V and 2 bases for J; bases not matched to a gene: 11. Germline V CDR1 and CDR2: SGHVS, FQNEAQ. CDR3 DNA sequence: TGTGCCAGCAGCTTTTTTGGCAGGGGGCGCGGAAACACTGAAGCTTTCTTT. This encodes CASSFFGRGRGNTEAFF. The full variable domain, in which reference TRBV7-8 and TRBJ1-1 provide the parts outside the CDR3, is GAGVSQSPRYKVAKRGQDVALRCDPISGHVSLFWYQQALGQGPEFLTYFQNEAQLDKSGLPSDRFFAERPEGSVSTLKIQRTQQEDSAVYLCASSFFGRGRGNTEAFFGQGTRLTVV.

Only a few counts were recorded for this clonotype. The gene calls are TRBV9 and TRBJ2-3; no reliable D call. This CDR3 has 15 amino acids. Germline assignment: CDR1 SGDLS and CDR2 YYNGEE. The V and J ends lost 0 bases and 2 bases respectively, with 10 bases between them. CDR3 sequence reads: CASSVGQKNTDTQYF. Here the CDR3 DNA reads TGTGCCAGCAGCGTAGGGCAGAAAAACACAGATACGCAGTATTTT.

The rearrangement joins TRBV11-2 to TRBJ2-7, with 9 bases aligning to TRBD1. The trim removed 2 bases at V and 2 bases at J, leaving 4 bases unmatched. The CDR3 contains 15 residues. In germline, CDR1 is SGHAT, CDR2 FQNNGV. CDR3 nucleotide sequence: TGTGCCAGCAGCTTACCGGGACAGGGAGCCTACGAGCAGTACTTC. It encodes CASSLPGQGAYEQYF.

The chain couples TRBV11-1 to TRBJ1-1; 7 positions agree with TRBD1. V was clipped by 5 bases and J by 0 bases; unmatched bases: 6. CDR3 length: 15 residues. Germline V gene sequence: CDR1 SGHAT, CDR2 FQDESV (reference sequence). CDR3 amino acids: CASSPDRAVNTEAFF. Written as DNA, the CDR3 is TGTGCCAGCAGCCCTGACAGGGCGGTGAACACTGAAGCTTTCTTT.

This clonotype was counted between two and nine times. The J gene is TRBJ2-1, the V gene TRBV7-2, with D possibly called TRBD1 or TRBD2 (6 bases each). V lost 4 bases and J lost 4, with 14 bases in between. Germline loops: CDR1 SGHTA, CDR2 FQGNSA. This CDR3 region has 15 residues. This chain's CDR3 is CASSSAGHTYNEQFF. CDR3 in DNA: TGTGCCAGCAGCTCGGCGGGACACACTTACAATGAGCAGTTCTTC.

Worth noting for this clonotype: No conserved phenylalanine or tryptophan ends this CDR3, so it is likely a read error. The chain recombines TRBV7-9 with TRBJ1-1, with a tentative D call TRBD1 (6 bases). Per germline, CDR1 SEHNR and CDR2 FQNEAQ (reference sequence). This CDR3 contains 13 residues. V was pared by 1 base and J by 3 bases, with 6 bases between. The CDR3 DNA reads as TGTGCCAGCAGCTTAGGGGGGCACACTGAAGCTTTCGTT. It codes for CASSLGGHTEAFV.

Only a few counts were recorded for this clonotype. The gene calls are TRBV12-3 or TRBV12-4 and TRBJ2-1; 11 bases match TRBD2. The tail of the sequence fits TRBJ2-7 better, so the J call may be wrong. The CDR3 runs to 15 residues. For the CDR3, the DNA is TGTGCCACCACTAGCGGGGGTGACTCCTACAATGAGCAGTACTTC. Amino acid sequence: CATTSGGDSYNEQYF.

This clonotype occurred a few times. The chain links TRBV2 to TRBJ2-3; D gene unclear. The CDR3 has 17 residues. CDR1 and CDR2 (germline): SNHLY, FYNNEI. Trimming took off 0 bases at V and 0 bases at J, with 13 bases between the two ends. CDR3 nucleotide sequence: TGTGCCAGCAGTGAAGCTGGAATAGCCGCTAGCACAGATACGCAGTATTTT. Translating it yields CASSEAGIAASTDTQYF. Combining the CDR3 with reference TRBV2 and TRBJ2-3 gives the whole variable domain EPEVTQTPSHQVTQMGQEVILRCVPISNHLYFYWYRQILGQKVEFLVSFYNNEISEKSEIFDDQFSVERPDGSNFTLKIRSTKLEDSAMYFCASSEAGIAASTDTQYFGPGTRLTVL.

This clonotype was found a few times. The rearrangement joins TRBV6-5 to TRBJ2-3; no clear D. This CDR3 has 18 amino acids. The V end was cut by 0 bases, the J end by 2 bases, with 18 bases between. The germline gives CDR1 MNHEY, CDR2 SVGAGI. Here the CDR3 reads CASSYSRTGLTSTDTQYF. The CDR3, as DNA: TGTGCCAGCAGTTACTCGAGGACGGGCCTGACCTCCACAGATACGCAGTATTTT.

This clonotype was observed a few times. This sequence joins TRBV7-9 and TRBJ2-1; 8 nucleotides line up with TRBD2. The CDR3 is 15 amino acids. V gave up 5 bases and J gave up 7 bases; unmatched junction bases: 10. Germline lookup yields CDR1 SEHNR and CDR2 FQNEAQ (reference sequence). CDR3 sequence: CASSLPLTSGNEQFF. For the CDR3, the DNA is TGTGCCAGCAGCCTCCCCCTAACTAGCGGTAATGAGCAGTTCTTC.

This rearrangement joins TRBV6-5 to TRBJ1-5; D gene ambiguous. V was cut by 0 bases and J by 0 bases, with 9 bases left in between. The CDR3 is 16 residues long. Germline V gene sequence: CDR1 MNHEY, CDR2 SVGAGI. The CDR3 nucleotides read TGTGCCAGCAGTTACTCGTTTTACGGTAGCAATCAGCCCCAGCATTTT. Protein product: CASSYSFYGSNQPQHF.

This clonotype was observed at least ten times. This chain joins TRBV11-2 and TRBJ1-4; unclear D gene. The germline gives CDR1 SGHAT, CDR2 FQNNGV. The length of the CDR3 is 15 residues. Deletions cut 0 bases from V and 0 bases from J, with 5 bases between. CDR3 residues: CASSLEPATNEKLFF. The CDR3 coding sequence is TGTGCCAGCAGCTTAGAACCAGCAACTAATGAAAAACTGTTTTTT.